These 30 T cell receptor beta chains were all obtained from the same sample, sequenced in a study of beta chain features in type 1 diabetes. What was sequenced were expressed TCRB transcripts, since all of the isolated RNA had been reverse transcribed. Data came from immunoSEQ multiplex PCR; TCRdb stores just in-frame clones and leaves some out. Of 900,000 or so clones in the sample, 17% were seen once. Sequencing was carried out using naive CD4+ T cells from blood. The receptor set was obtained from a woman aged 18-29 years in good health.

This sequence joins TRBV2 and TRBJ1-5, with D maybe TRBD1 (5 bases). Trimming removed 7 bases at V and 0 bases at J, with 10 bases between. The CDR3 loop spans 14 amino acids. In germline, CDR1 is SNHLY, CDR2 FYNNEI. CDR3 in DNA: TGTGCCAGCACCTGGGACGATAGCAATCAGCCCCAGCATTTT. Its protein is CASTWDDSNQPQHF.

A few counts support this clone. This chain uses TRBV7-3 with TRBJ2-3; maybe TRBD1 (6 bases). Germline V CDR1 and CDR2: SGHTA, FQGTGA. Trimming pared 5 bases from V and 0 bases from J, leaving 9 bases between. The CDR3 totals 14 residues. The CDR3 nucleotides read TGTGCCAGCAGCGTAAGGGGGAGCACAGATACGCAGTATTTT. Protein product: CASSVRGSTDTQYF. The variable domain in full, with the rest retrieved from reference TRBV7-3 and TRBJ2-3, is GAGVSQTPSNKVTEKGKYVELRCDPISGHTALYWYRQSLGQGPEFLIYFQGTGAADDSGLPNDRFFAVRPEGSVSTLKIQRTERGDSAVYLCASSVRGSTDTQYFGPGTRLTVL.

This clone was found a few times. The chain carries TRBV4-2 and TRBJ2-5; 9 positions agree with TRBD2. The CDR3 has 18 residues. Trimming took 2 bases from V and 5 from J; bases not matched to a gene: 15. Germline V gene lookup returns CDR1 LGHNA and CDR2 YNFKEQ. CDR3 in DNA: TGTGCCAGCAGCCAACAACCCCCCGGGACTAGCCACAGGGAGACCCAGTACTTC. Translated: CASSQQPPGTSHRETQYF.

This clone was seen more than once but under ten times. J is TRBJ2-3 and V is TRBV7-9; D is undetermined. The CDR3 length is 14 residues. Germline values: CDR1 SEHNR, CDR2 FQNEAQ (reference sequence). Trimming took 1 base from V and 4 from J, leaving 9 bases between them. The CDR3 region has the DNA TGTGCCAGCAGCTTAGGACGAGATTCAGATACGCAGTATTTT. Amino acids: CASSLGRDSDTQYF.

The CDR3: CASSLDGSYEQYF. The CDR3, as DNA: TGTGCCAGTAGTCTGGACGGTTCCTACGAGCAGTACTTC. J is TRBJ2-7 and V is TRBV19; D unclear. The CDR3 is 13 residues long. CDR1 is LNHDA, CDR2 SQIVND, per germline (reference sequence). Between the trimmed V and J ends, which lost 5 bases and 1 base, there was a span of 9 bases.

The V and J genes are TRBV11-1 and TRBJ2-7; no clear D gene. The germline V and J ends were trimmed by 3 bases and 5 bases, with 11 bases remaining between them. Germline loops: CDR1 SGHAT, CDR2 FQDESV (reference sequence). The CDR3 is 13 residues long. For the CDR3, the DNA is TGTGCCAGCAGCTTGACGGTCCTACACGAGCAGTACTTC. This encodes CASSLTVLHEQYF.

The chain links TRBV5-1 to TRBJ1-2; the match to TRBD1 covers 9 bases. The V and J ends lost 2 bases and 5 bases, in that order; junction bases with no gene match: 10. This CDR3 comprises 16 residues. CDR1 SGHRS and CDR2 YFSETQ come from the germline V gene. The CDR3 coding sequence is TGCGCCAGCAGCTTAGGGGTCGAAGGGACAGGGTATGGCTACACCTTC. Translated, it gives CASSLGVEGTGYGYTF.

The sample holds a few counts of this clone. Other DNA sequences in this sample translate to the same CDR3. This chain links TRBV20-1 with TRBJ2-1; D gene uncertain. The CDR3 loop spans 11 amino acids. Germline-derived CDR1 and CDR2 are DFQATT and SNEGSKA (reference sequence). V gave up 6 bases and J gave up 4 bases, with 7 bases separating them. CDR3 residues: CSAPLYNEQFF. CDR3 DNA sequence: TGCAGTGCGCCTCTATACAATGAGCAGTTCTTC.

This rearrangement joins TRBV14 to TRBJ2-5; D remains unclear. In germline, CDR1 is SGHDN, CDR2 FVKESK. Trimming stripped 0 bases from V and 5 bases from J, with 7 bases between. The CDR3 totals 13 residues. CDR3 coding DNA: TGTGCCAGCAGCCAAGATTCCCGCGAGACCCAGTACTTC. Protein sequence: CASSQDSRETQYF.

This chain links TRBV10-3 with TRBJ1-1; D not certain. V gave up 5 bases and J gave up 7 bases, with 8 bases separating them. The CDR3 runs 11 residues. Germline loops: CDR1 ENHRY, CDR2 SYGVKD. For the CDR3, the DNA is TGTGCCATCAGTAATCAAGGTGAAGCTTTCTTT. The encoded protein is CAISNQGEAFF.

The CDR3 bases are TGTGCCAGTAGTACCGGACAGGGGATGAACACTGAAGCTTTCTTT. It yields the protein CASSTGQGMNTEAFF. V and J are TRBV19 and TRBJ1-1, with 9 bases lining up with TRBD1. From germline, CDR1 is LNHDA and CDR2 SQIVND (reference sequence). The ends lost 4 bases at V and 0 bases at J; junction bases unmatched: 3. The CDR3 consists of 15 residues.

This clone showed up just a few times. This sequence joins TRBV2 and TRBJ2-7, with TRBD1 matching 7 bases. Trimming at V came to 11 bases and at J to 2 bases, leaving 12 bases not matched to a gene. The germline V gene encodes CDR1 SNHLY and CDR2 FYNNEI. CDR3 size: 14 residues. CDR3 in amino acids: CAWKRGHDPYEQYF. DNA of the CDR3: TGTGCCTGGAAGAGGGGGCATGACCCCTACGAGCAGTACTTC.

The rearrangement joins TRBV6-4 to TRBJ2-1; D is uncertain. The CDR3 sequence is 15 residues long. From germline, CDR1 is MRHNA and CDR2 SNTAGT. Between the trimmed V and J ends, which lost 4 bases and 5 bases, there was a span of 15 bases. The CDR3 DNA reads TGTGCCAGCAGTGTGAGTGTGGGTTTAAACAATGAGCAGTTCTTC. Its protein product is CASSVSVGLNNEQFF.

In its sample, this clone was seen a few times. J is TRBJ2-7 and V is TRBV6-5; D might be TRBD1 (6 bases). There are 15 residues in the CDR3. The germline V gene has CDR1 MNHEY and CDR2 SVGAGI. Trimming took 2 bases from V and 4 from J, leaving 15 bases between them. This CDR3 is CASSYRSGTSYEQYF. The CDR3 DNA sequence: TGTGCCAGCAGTTACCGTTCCGGGACAAGTTACGAGCAGTACTTC.

The rearrangement uses TRBV25-1 and TRBJ2-1; 8 bases align to TRBD2. V was pared by 2 bases and J by 5 bases, with 11 bases of the junction left unmatched. The CDR3 has 17 residues. The germline V gene has CDR1 MGHDK and CDR2 SYGVNS. The CDR3 DNA reads as TGTGCCAGCAGTGAAGGGATAGCGGGAAACATCAACAATGAGCAGTTCTTC. It encodes CASSEGIAGNINNEQFF.

This sequence joins TRBV6-6 and TRBJ2-1, with 9 bases that match TRBD2. This CDR3 contains 14 residues. The germline gives CDR1 MNHNY, CDR2 SVGAGI (reference sequence). J was trimmed by 0 bases and V by 8 bases; bases with no gene match: 2. The CDR3 here is CASGSGSSYNEQFF. Here the CDR3 DNA reads TGTGCCAGCGGTAGCGGGAGCTCCTACAATGAGCAGTTCTTC.

The chain recombines TRBV21-1 with TRBJ2-7; the D call in the table, TRBD1, was not verified against the DNA. TRBV21-1 is designated a pseudogene. CDR3 length equals 21 residues. CDR3 nucleotide sequence: TGTGCCAGCAGCAGCCTGGGGACAGGGGGCGCAGTAGTAAGCATGAGTTACGAGCAGTACTTC. Residues: CASSSLGTGGAVVSMSYEQYF.

The DNA for the CDR3 is TGTGCCAGCAGCCAATTATTGAGGGGGCGTAATCAGCCCCAGCATTTT. It yields the protein CASSQLLRGRNQPQHF. This chain joins TRBV16 and TRBJ1-5, with 7 bases aligning to TRBD1. The CDR3 loop spans 16 amino acids. Looked up from germline, CDR1 is KGHSY and CDR2 is FQNENV. With 1 base clipped from V and 4 bases from J, the junction kept 7 bases outside the gene matches.

The genes are TRBV10-3 and TRBJ1-2, with 9 bases lining up with TRBD1. Germline CDR1 and CDR2: ENHRY and SYGVKD. The CDR3 contains 14 residues. Trimming took 7 bases from V and 8 from J; bases not matched to a gene: 11. CDR3 DNA: TGTGCCATCACTGCGGGACAGGGAGTGCAAGGCTACACCTTC. Translated: CAITAGQGVQGYTF.

The table lists this clone with a few counts. The germline gene is not matched at one end of the junction; a read error may be the cause. The gene calls are TRBV10-3 and TRBJ1-2; 7 nucleotides align to TRBD1. Germline assignment: CDR1 ENHRY and CDR2 SYGVKD. This CDR3 contains 13 residues. DNA for the CDR3: TGTGCCAGCAGTCGTACAGGGGAGGTTGGCTACACCTTC. Translating gives CASSRTGEVGYTF.

The V gene is TRBV6-6, the J gene TRBJ2-3; D is undetermined. CDR1 MNHNY and CDR2 SVGAGI come from the germline V gene (reference sequence). V shed 2 bases and J shed 2 bases, with 11 bases lying between them. CDR3 length: 15 residues. The CDR3 DNA reads as TGTGCCAGCAGTTACCGACTCAAGGACACAGATACGCAGTATTTT. Protein sequence: CASSYRLKDTDTQYF.

V is TRBV7-2 and J is TRBJ1-5; possible D gene TRBD1, 6 bases. The CDR3 extends over 13 amino acids. The V gene lost 4 bases and the J gene lost 8 bases, with 12 bases spanning the gap. The germline V gene has CDR1 SGHTA and CDR2 FQGNSA. As DNA, the CDR3 is TGTGCCAGCAGCTGGAACAGGGAGAAGCCCCAGCATTTT. Protein: CASSWNREKPQHF.

The table lists this clone with a few counts. V gene TRBV5-1 combines with J gene TRBJ2-3; D perhaps matches TRBD1 (5 bases). The germline CDR1 and CDR2 sequences are SGHRS and YFSETQ. The CDR3 length is 17 residues. Trimming pared 0 bases from V and 1 base from J, leaving 15 bases between. In DNA form, the CDR3 reads TGCGCCAGCAGCTTGGACCAGGGCGGTTTTCGCACAGATACGCAGTATTTT. It specifies CASSLDQGGFRTDTQYF.

The chain couples TRBV7-8 to TRBJ2-1, with 12 bases fitting TRBD2. The CDR3 loop spans 18 amino acids. CDR1 is SGHVS and CDR2 is FQNEAQ in the germline V gene. The V and J ends lost 6 bases and 5 bases, in that order; junction bases with no gene match: 14. The CDR3 here is CASSSTSGSPLANNEQFF. The CDR3 DNA reads as TGTGCCAGCAGTTCGACTAGCGGGAGTCCCTTAGCTAACAATGAGCAGTTCTTC. Variable domain in full (rest from reference TRBV7-8 and TRBJ2-1): GAGVSQSPRYKVAKRGQDVALRCDPISGHVSLFWYQQALGQGPEFLTYFQNEAQLDKSGLPSDRFFAERPEGSVSTLKIQRTQQEDSAVYLCASSSTSGSPLANNEQFFGPGTRLTVL.

V gene TRBV19 combines with J gene TRBJ2-2; tentatively, D is TRBD2 (6 bases). The CDR3 consists of 15 residues. Deletions cut 5 bases from V and 8 bases from J, with 18 bases between. Germline V gene sequence: CDR1 LNHDA, CDR2 SQIVND (reference sequence). The CDR3 reads CASSESSALGGELFF. In DNA, the CDR3 is TGTGCCAGTAGTGAGTCTAGCGCCCTAGGGGGGGAGCTGTTTTTT.

This clone was counted a few times. J is TRBJ2-1 and V is TRBV18; no reliable D call. The V and J ends lost 3 bases and 8 bases respectively, with 8 bases between them. The V gene's germline CDR1 is KGHSH and CDR2 LQKENI. CDR3 length: 12 amino acids. CDR3 sequence reads: CASSPFSDEQFF. The CDR3 coding sequence is TGTGCCAGCTCACCTTTCAGCGATGAGCAGTTCTTC.

There are a few counts of this clone. The chain uses TRBV9 and TRBJ2-3, with 7 nucleotides matching TRBD1. Germline V gene sequence: CDR1 SGDLS, CDR2 YYNGEE. J was trimmed by 3 bases and V by 3 bases; bases with no gene match: 4. The CDR3 sequence is 14 residues long. CDR3 sequence reads: CASSATGWTDTQYF. CDR3 sequence (DNA): TGTGCCAGCAGCGCGACAGGGTGGACAGATACGCAGTATTTT.

The genes are TRBV2 and TRBJ2-3; D is ambiguous. Germline loops: CDR1 SNHLY, CDR2 FYNNEI. The length of the CDR3 is 11 residues. With 7 bases removed from V and 8 bases from J, the gap between germline ends came to 10 bases. The CDR3, as DNA: TGTGCCAGCAAGGTCGGAGCTACGCAGTATTTT. Translation: CASKVGATQYF.

The V call is TRBV7-2, the J call TRBJ2-5, with D tentatively TRBD2 (6 bases). V was clipped by 1 base and J by 5 bases, with 14 bases between them. Per the germline V gene, CDR1 is SGHTA and CDR2 is FQGNSA. The CDR3 runs 15 residues. This CDR3 reads CASSLDIRGWETQYF. CDR3 bases: TGTGCCAGCAGCTTAGACATTCGGGGGTGGGAGACCCAGTACTTC.

This clone appeared a few times. The chain uses TRBV6-1 and TRBJ2-4; 8 bases are a match to TRBD1. V lost 8 bases and J lost 11; bases outside the gene matches: 8. Germline V CDR1 and CDR2: MNHNS, SASEGT. CDR3 size: 12 residues. CDR3 sequence (DNA): TGTGCCAGCGACCGGGACAGGTTCCTTCAGTACTTC. Residues: CASDRDRFLQYF.